This passage covers 26 T cell receptor beta chains from one sample sequenced in a study of T cell repertoires in cytomegalovirus infection. TCRdb used MiXCR to reprocess the reads, holding one entry per CDR3 protein. The table includes more than 200,000 distinct CDR3 sequences, roughly 10% detected once. The specimen sequenced was PBMCs. These receptors were taken from a human donor in good health (CMV status not recorded). Some clones in this sample may be carry-over from other donors' samples.

Ten or more counts support this clonotype. This chain connects TRBV7-9 to TRBJ1-5; D possibly corresponds to TRBD1 (5 bases). Germline-derived CDR1 and CDR2 are SEHNR and FQNEAQ (reference sequence). This CDR3 comprises 14 residues. V lost 7 bases, J lost 1 base, and 11 bases lay in between. CDR3: CASTYGDSNQPQHF. As DNA, the CDR3 is TGTGCCAGCACTTACGGGGACAGCAATCAGCCCCAGCATTTT.

J is TRBJ2-1 and V is TRBV29-1; D is perhaps TRBD1 (6 bases). In germline, CDR1 is SQVTM, CDR2 ANQGSEA. Between the trimmed V and J ends, which lost 3 bases and 2 bases, there was a span of 11 bases. The CDR3 length is 14 residues. CDR3 in amino acids: CSVDSTGTYNEQFF. The CDR3 nucleotides are TGCAGCGTTGACTCGACAGGCACCTACAATGAGCAGTTCTTC.

This clonotype appeared many times. This sequence joins TRBV7-2 and TRBJ2-1; D unclear. V lost 5 bases, J lost 14 bases, and 22 bases lay in between. Germline CDR1 and CDR2: SGHTA and FQGNSA. The CDR3 length is 14 residues. The CDR3, as DNA: TGTGCCAGCAGCGCGGAGACCTCCTCTATTTGGAAGTTCTTC. It codes for CASSAETSSIWKFF. The full variable domain, its missing parts supplied by reference TRBV7-2 and TRBJ2-1, is GAGVSQSPSNKVTEKGKDVELRCDPISGHTALYWYRQSLGQGLEFLIYFQGNSAPDKSGLPSDRFSAERTGGSVSTLTIQRTQQEDSAVYLCASSAETSSIWKFFGPGTRLTVL.

The V call is TRBV7-2, the J call TRBJ2-3; D perhaps matches TRBD1 (7 bases). From germline, CDR1 is SGHTA and CDR2 FQGNSA. Trimming pared 0 bases from V and 2 bases from J, leaving 12 bases between. The CDR3 is 16 amino acids. This CDR3 reads CASSLARGQITDTQYF. The CDR3 DNA reads as TGTGCCAGCAGCTTAGCGCGGGGACAGATCACAGATACGCAGTATTTT.

The table lists this clonotype with a few counts. This chain links TRBV12-3 or TRBV12-4 with TRBJ2-3, with D possibly matching TRBD1 (6 bases). V lost 6 bases to trimming and J lost 2 bases, with 12 bases between them. The CDR3 has 14 residues. The CDR3: CASSATGYTDTQYF. CDR3 DNA sequence: TGTGCCAGCAGCGCGACAGGCTACACAGATACGCAGTATTTT.

This clonotype was observed a few times. This chain joins TRBV4-3 and TRBJ1-3, with a possible D match to TRBD1 (5 bases). With 1 base removed from V and 2 bases from J, the gap between germline ends came to 12 bases. The length of the CDR3 is 16 residues. The germline V gene encodes CDR1 LGHNA and CDR2 YSLEER. CDR3 protein: CASSQGPGGAGNTIYF. For the CDR3, the DNA is TGCGCCAGCAGCCAAGGGCCGGGAGGGGCTGGAAACACCATATATTTT.

There are a few counts of this clonotype. The V gene is TRBV5-6, the J gene TRBJ1-3, with 7 positions matching TRBD1. With V trimmed by 1 base and J by 0 bases, 7 bases remained unmatched. The CDR3 is 17 amino acids. Per germline, CDR1 SGHDT and CDR2 YYEEEE. The CDR3 protein is CASSLRGQRFSGNTIYF. CDR3 sequence (DNA): TGTGCCAGCAGCTTGAGGGGACAGCGCTTCTCTGGAAACACCATATATTTT.

The V and J genes are TRBV30 and TRBJ1-4; D not resolved. CDR1 and CDR2 (germline): GTSNPN, SVGIG (reference sequence). This CDR3 has 12 amino acids. The ends were cut back, 3 bases at V and 11 bases at J, with 13 bases in the middle. In nucleotides, the CDR3 is TGTGCCTGGAGCGCGACCGGAGTGAAACTGTTTTTT. Translation: CAWSATGVKLFF.

The sample holds many counts of this clonotype. The V gene is TRBV7-2, the J gene TRBJ1-5, with D uncertain. CDR1 is SGHTA and CDR2 is FQGNSA in the germline V gene. The ends were cut back, 5 bases at V and 2 bases at J, with 7 bases in the middle. This CDR3 contains 13 residues. The chain's CDR3 is CASSGLRNQPQHF. The CDR3 DNA is TGTGCCAGCAGCGGCCTGCGCAATCAGCCCCAGCATTTT.

In this sample, this clonotype turned up many times. An end of the junction does not agree with germline; a read error may underlie this. The chain employs TRBV28 and TRBJ1-3; no firm D call. Germline CDR1 is MDHEN and CDR2 is SYDVKM. CDR3 length: 16 amino acids. The CDR3 sequence is CASTVAQRATGNTIYF. In nucleotides, the CDR3 is TGTGCCAGCACCGTGGCCCAGAGGGCAACTGGGAACACCATATATTTT.

This clonotype was found many times. This sequence joins TRBV7-2 and TRBJ1-2, with TRBD1 identical over 7 bases. Germline CDR1 reads SGHTA; CDR2 reads FQGNSA. After removal of 3 bases from V and 3 bases from J, the junction contained 1 base not matched to a gene. The CDR3 length is 13 residues. Here the CDR3 DNA reads TGTGCCAGCAGCTTCGGGACAGACTATGGCTACACCTTC. Its protein is CASSFGTDYGYTF.

This clonotype was detected many times. The chain has TRBV28 and TRBJ1-5; 8 bases fit TRBD1. The germline CDR1 and CDR2 sequences are MDHEN and SYDVKM. V shed 5 bases and J 8 bases; nucleotides not matched to a gene: 5. This CDR3 spans 13 amino acids. The CDR3 DNA reads as TGTGCCAGCAGTCAGGACAGGGTTAAGCCCCAGCATTTT. Translated, it gives CASSQDRVKPQHF.

Many counts were recorded for this clonotype. The V and J genes are TRBV6-2 or TRBV6-3 and TRBJ2-4; tentative D call: TRBD2 (6 bases). V was pared by 9 bases and J by 0 bases, with 12 bases between. The CDR3 extends over 14 amino acids. Germline assignment: CDR1 MNHEY and CDR2 SVGEGT. CDR3 amino acids: CARWDSLAKNIQYF. For the CDR3, the DNA is TGTGCCAGGTGGGACTCTCTAGCCAAAAACATTCAGTACTTC.

This clonotype was recorded many times. This sequence joins TRBV5-1 and TRBJ1-1, with D tentatively TRBD1 (5 bases). Trimming took off 1 base at V and 3 bases at J, with 10 bases between the two ends. Per germline, CDR1 SGHRS and CDR2 YFSETQ. CDR3 size: 14 residues. The chain's CDR3 is CASSLTGTHTEAFF. Here the CDR3 DNA reads TGCGCCAGCAGCTTGACAGGAACCCACACTGAAGCTTTCTTT.

Note on this clonotype: The junction shows a germline mismatch at one end, possibly a read error. The V call is TRBV7-2, the J call TRBJ1-6; D possibly corresponds to TRBD1 (5 bases). The CDR3 runs to 12 residues. Germline V CDR1 and CDR2: SGHTA, FQGNSA. The CDR3 reads CASSLEWGPPFF. The CDR3 nucleotides are TGTGCCAGCAGCTTAGAATGGGGACCCCCTTTTTTT.

This clonotype was seen only a few times. The gene calls are TRBV28 and TRBJ2-3; 8 positions match TRBD2. The CDR3 runs to 16 residues. The J segment lost 4 bases and the V segment lost 7 bases, leaving 13 bases of the junction unmatched. Germline-derived CDR1 and CDR2 are MDHEN and SYDVKM. CDR3 nucleotide sequence: TGTGCCAGCATCAGTTTAAGAGCGGGGGAGGCAGATACGCAGTATTTT. Protein: CASISLRAGEADTQYF.

This clonotype has ten or more counts. This chain uses TRBV7-2 with TRBJ1-2, with TRBD1 matching over 8 bases. The CDR3 loop spans 16 amino acids. With V trimmed by 2 bases and J by 5 bases, 10 bases remained unmatched. Per the germline V gene, CDR1 is SGHTA and CDR2 is FQGNSA. CDR3 sequence: CASSLPSLRQGYGYTF. The DNA of the CDR3 is TGTGCCAGCAGCTTACCAAGTTTGAGACAGGGGTATGGCTACACCTTC.

There are many counts of this clonotype. The chain couples TRBV7-2 to TRBJ1-2; possibly TRBD1 for D (5 bases). CDR3 length equals 14 residues. The germline CDR1 and CDR2 sequences are SGHTA and FQGNSA. Trimming shortened V by 5 bases and J by 5 bases, and 15 bases separated the two germline ends. CDR3 nucleotide sequence: TGTGCCAGCAGCCCCGATACAGGAGCATATGGCTACACCTTC. Translation gives CASSPDTGAYGYTF.

This clonotype was detected ten times or more. The rearrangement uses TRBV12-3 or TRBV12-4 and TRBJ2-1, with unresolved D. The V and J ends lost 4 bases and 6 bases respectively, with 7 bases between them. This CDR3 region has 12 residues. The CDR3 spells CASSYYLNEQFF. CDR3 nucleotides: TGTGCCAGCAGTTACTACCTCAATGAGCAGTTCTTC.

This clonotype was counted at least ten times. CDR3 amino acids: CASSMRTSGEQYF. The CDR3 DNA sequence: TGTGCCAGCAGCATGAGGACTAGCGGGGAGCAGTACTTC. The chain links TRBV7-2 to TRBJ2-7, with 11 bases that match TRBD2. There are 13 residues in the CDR3. In germline, CDR1 is SGHTA, CDR2 FQGNSA. V lost 5 bases to trimming and J lost 7 bases; unmatched junction nucleotides: 4.

This chain joins TRBV5-1 and TRBJ2-7; D is perhaps TRBD1 or TRBD2 (6 bases each). Trimming pared 2 bases from V and 1 base from J, leaving 13 bases between. This CDR3 spans 15 amino acids. CDR1 and CDR2 from the germline V gene are SGHRS and YFSETQ. As DNA, the CDR3 is TGCGCCAGCAGCTTCGGACGGGGGCTTTCCTACGAGCAGTACTTC. This codes for CASSFGRGLSYEQYF.

This clonotype was recorded a few times. CDR3 in amino acids: CASSSRTLDGGYTF. In DNA form, the CDR3 reads TGTGCCAGCAGTAGTCGAACGTTGGATGGTGGCTACACCTTC. V gene TRBV27 combines with J gene TRBJ1-2; no firm D call. Germline V CDR1 and CDR2: MNHEY, SMNVEV (reference sequence). The CDR3 extends over 14 amino acids. The V gene lost 5 bases and the J gene lost 7 bases, with 17 bases spanning the gap.

This clonotype came up many times. The chain uses TRBV2 and TRBJ2-7; D uncertain. V lost 8 bases, J lost 0 bases, and 11 bases lay in between. The CDR3 runs 13 residues. Germline V gene lookup returns CDR1 SNHLY and CDR2 FYNNEI. CDR3 loop: CASARTGSYEQYF. CDR3 sequence (DNA): TGTGCCAGCGCCAGAACGGGCTCCTACGAGCAGTACTTC. Using reference TRBV2 and TRBJ2-7 for the parts outside the CDR3, the full variable domain is EPEVTQTPSHQVTQMGQEVILRCVPISNHLYFYWYRQILGQKVEFLVSFYNNEISEKSEIFDDQFSVERPDGSNFTLKIRSTKLEDSAMYFCASARTGSYEQYFGPGTRLTVT.

In this sample, this clonotype turned up many times. CDR3 DNA sequence: TGTGCCAGCAGCTTAAGTGTGGTGGGCACAGATACGCAGTATTTT. Translating it yields CASSLSVVGTDTQYF. The chain is built from TRBV7-2 and TRBJ2-3; D remains ambiguous. V lost 2 bases and J 1 base, leaving 10 bases between the germline ends. This CDR3 spans 15 amino acids. Germline-derived CDR1 and CDR2 are SGHTA and FQGNSA.

The chain has TRBV20-1 and TRBJ2-7; D gene unclear. V lost 0 bases and J 2 bases, leaving 8 bases between the germline ends. The CDR3 has 13 amino acids. The V gene's germline CDR1 is DFQATT and CDR2 SNEGSKA (reference sequence). This chain's CDR3 is CSARDIDPYEQYF. The CDR3 nucleotides are TGCAGTGCTAGAGATATAGATCCCTACGAGCAGTACTTC.

This clonotype was observed many times. The CDR3 protein is CASNTGTENSPLHF. Written as DNA, the CDR3 is TGTGCCAGCAATACCGGGACAGAGAATTCACCCCTCCACTTT. This chain links TRBV7-2 with TRBJ1-6, with TRBD1 matching over 7 bases. The trim removed 7 bases at V and 7 bases at J, leaving 7 bases unmatched. Germline V gene data show CDR1 as SGHTA and CDR2 as FQGNSA. The length of the CDR3 is 14 residues.